Below, one T cell receptor (beta chain) is given with its context. Its antigen remains undetermined. Nothing much larger sits one base from this clone, and base qualities are not available. This sample is drawn from a study of shared clonotypes between healthy human individuals (dated by TCRdb to the early 2020s). A note on the overall study: A few men and two women, aged 18 to 49 years, made up the cohort. For each donor, CD4 naive and CD4 memory were each given three plates, CD8 naive was given two plates, and CD8 memory was given one plate. To estimate repertoire size and how much clonotype sharing occurs between individuals, the study deeply sequenced the blood TCR repertoires of 5 or 6 healthy adults. To increase sequencing depth and limit assay-specific biases, different laboratories used diverse techniques to prepare libraries and sequence TCR repertoires. Between about 0.8 and 9 billion PBMCs per donor were obtained by leukapheresis.

The full study reports these points: Higher generation probabilities were observed for clonotypes shared by all four sorted-subset donors than for non-shared clonotypes. Sharing across four donors was observed for around 5% of naive CD4, 3% to 4% of naive CD8, 2% to 2.5% of memory CD4, and 0.4% of memory CD8 clonotypes. Incomplete sequencing was indicated by rarefaction of sorted-subset datasets, despite the large sequencing depth. Because the study included only a small number of donors, the genetic and exposure-history diversity represented was limited. Naive subsets generally had larger estimated clonotype richness than memory subsets did. Based on pairwise subsampling, the degree of clonotype sharing among donors was expected to be affected by sequencing depth. Sampling was restricted to blood, and TCR repertoires in tissue are likely to differ from TCR repertoires in blood.

The CDR3 goes from the cysteine to the phenylalanine over 15 residues. Just CDR3 DNA is preserved here, 45 bases in frame from base 1. Germline trimming: 5 bases from V, 2 bases from J; junction bases outside gene matches: 7. According to the germline V gene, CDR1 reads SGDLS and CDR2 reads YYNGEE. Using the deep immunoSEQ assay, TCR CDR3 regions were amplified from genomic DNA by multiplex PCR. Extracted genomic DNA from each cell subset was distributed evenly across all wells of several immunoSEQ 96-well plates, and each plate was treated as a replicate. For sorted subsets, each replicate PCR was loaded with 200 ng genomic DNA, equivalent to 25,000 to 35,000 T cell genomes. The purified libraries were quantified using a Qubit 3.0 fluorometer, sized with a Bioanalyzer 2100, and then quantified again using the KAPA Library Quantification kit. Every immunoSEQ 96-well plate was sequenced on a dedicated single-read 150-cycle Illumina NextSeq 550 flow cell. As for the authors' bioinformatics: Because the immunoSEQ output held only junctional sequences and lacked quality scores, the filtering could not match the filtering applied to full-length reads. Sequences were annotated with PyIR, a Python wrapper for IgBLAST v1.9, using IMGT germline references to assign V/J genes and CDR3. Reads were filtered out if the reads had weak V/J assignments (E-value above 1e-6), no CDR3, stop codons, out-of-frame junctions, or ambiguous translated residues. V3J clonotypes were defined as sequences sharing the same inferred V gene, J gene, and CDR3 amino acid sequence. The percentage overlap between two repertoires was calculated by dividing the number of shared unique clonotypes by the size of the smaller repertoire. Richness of each repertoire was evaluated using RTK rarefaction, the Chao1 estimator, and Recon v2.1 estimates of unobserved clonotypes. Generation probabilities were computed with OLGA for all TCRbeta clonotypes obtained by the gDNA method from several donors. The table comes from immuneACCESS by way of TCRdb, which keeps in-frame sequences with V and J called. Part of the clones is missing from these tables; in studies checked, under half for an unresolved V gene and the rest for unknown reasons. That table supplies the V and J calls and clone size; D and trimming were determined from the DNA. The sample includes just over 2,000,000 clones, with 90% to 95% observed a single time. The top ten constitute under 0.15% of the sample.

The donors were healthy, HIV-negative adults with no recently reported acute infections or vaccinations. Only Caucasian adults living in Nashville, Tennessee, USA were represented among the donors. CD4+ T cells were enriched through magnetic negative selection, after which naive cells were positively selected on CD45RA and the remaining negative fraction served as the memory subset. Blood was collected by leukapheresis, and PBMCs were isolated by Ficoll-Histopaque density gradient centrifugation and then cryopreserved in liquid nitrogen vapor phase. Analytical flow cytometry was used to check the purity and quantity of each magnetically sorted T cell population. From each sorted fraction, genomic DNA was isolated and quantified by UV absorbance on a Nanodrop 2000c.

The sequenced material came from naive CD4+ T cells sorted from blood. The cell subset or site label on this specimen signifies: CD45RA+ positively selected. The receptor's source is a man younger than 30 in good health. The chain is assembled from TRBV9 and TRBJ1-2; TRBD1 aligns with 9 central bases. The CDR3 region has the sequence CASSAGTGTNYGYTF. Read as DNA, the sequence is TGTGCCAGCAGTGCCGGGACAGGGACAAACTATGGCTACACCTTC.